These 7 T cell receptor beta chains came from one sample sequenced in a study of blood T cell repertoires in COVID-19 (dated by TCRdb to the early 2020s). To prepare the library, the immunoSEQ multiplex PCR assay was applied. TCRdb stores this immuneACCESS table with in-frame sequences only. Part of the clones is absent; in the studies checked, under half of the shortfall reflects unresolved V genes, and no reason is known for the rest. Across this sample there are roughly 170,000 clones, with 88% seen only once. The ten largest clones represent around 25% of the sample. Sequences were obtained from peripheral blood. These receptor sequences come from a man in his fifties or sixties with acute or convalescent COVID-19.

The genes are TRBV18 and TRBJ1-1; 7 nucleotides align to TRBD1. J lost 2 bases, V lost 4 bases, and 10 bases had no gene match. The CDR3 is 16 amino acids. Germline V gene lookup returns CDR1 KGHSH and CDR2 LQKENI. The chain's CDR3 is CASSLVPGQINTEAFF. DNA for the CDR3: TGTGCCAGCTCACTTGTACCGGGACAGATAAACACTGAAGCTTTCTTT.

V usage is TRBV6-5 and J usage is TRBJ1-1; possible D gene TRBD1, 5 bases. The germline V gene encodes CDR1 MNHEY and CDR2 SVGAGI. This CDR3 contains 15 residues. V was shortened by 2 bases and J by 0 bases, with 10 bases between the two germline ends. This CDR3 is CASSYGGGLNTEAFF. The CDR3 coding sequence is TGTGCCAGCAGTTACGGGGGAGGGTTGAACACTGAAGCTTTCTTT.

This chain uses TRBV6-4 with TRBJ2-1; possibly TRBD2 for D (5 bases). V lost 4 bases, J lost 1 base, and 5 bases lay in between. Germline lookup yields CDR1 MRHNA and CDR2 SNTAGT. This CDR3 comprises 13 residues. The CDR3 is CASSGGSYNEQFF. The CDR3 nucleotides are TGTGCCAGCAGTGGCGGGTCCTACAATGAGCAGTTCTTC.

Concerning this clone itself: This is likely a read error, given that the CDR3 carries no conserved phenylalanine or tryptophan at its end. The CDR3 nucleotides are TGTGCCAGCAGCCTGATTGGGGGAGGCCACTATGGCTACACCCTC. Translated, it gives CASSLIGGGHYGYTL. This chain connects TRBV3-1 (or the pseudogene TRBV3-2) to TRBJ1-2; possibly TRBD1 for D (5 bases). The V gene's germline CDR1 is LGHDT and CDR2 YNNKEL (reference sequence). V dropped 4 bases and J dropped 3 bases, with 15 bases sitting between them. The CDR3 contains 15 residues.

The chain employs TRBV11-3 and TRBJ2-7; 8 nucleotides line up with TRBD2. From germline, CDR1 is SGHNT and CDR2 YENEEA. This CDR3 contains 14 residues. The V gene end was trimmed by 5 bases and the J gene end by 3 bases; junction bases not matched to a gene: 6. CDR3 nucleotide sequence: TGTGCCAGCAGCGCATCGGCGGGAGGCTACGAGCAGTACTTC. Encoded protein: CASSASAGGYEQYF.

The CDR3 DNA follows: TGTGCCAGCAGTGAAGCCAGTACTAACTATGGCTACACCTTC. This gives the protein CASSEASTNYGYTF. The chain couples TRBV6-1 to TRBJ1-2; no reliable D call. Trimming stripped 0 bases from V and 0 bases from J, with 5 bases between. Germline CDR1 is MNHNS and CDR2 is SASEGT. The CDR3 has 14 residues.

This clone turned up a few times. The chain links TRBV11-3 to TRBJ2-7; the D gene is possibly TRBD1 (5 bases). The germline gives CDR1 SGHNT, CDR2 YENEEA. Trimming stripped 4 bases from V and 3 bases from J, with 10 bases between. The CDR3 totals 13 residues. The CDR3 sequence: CASSSGRVYEQYF. The CDR3 nucleotides read TGTGCCAGCAGCTCGGGCAGGGTCTACGAGCAGTACTTC.